This entry describes one T cell receptor beta chain. Its antigen is unknown. A much larger clone sits a single nucleotide away, making a read error possible. This entry is derived from a study of blood T cells in healthy people across ages. The CDR3 is 15 amino acids. A sample-barcoded 5' primer and a J-beta primer mix were used in a second PCR of about 7 to 11 cycles. Each of the samples gave a minimum of 2.5 million paired-end reads that contained CDR3. TCRdb reanalysed the 5' RACE reads using MiXCR and keeps one entry per CDR3 protein. This table has 1.5 million to 2 million distinct CDR3 sequences, 25% to 30% appearing once. Study results and limitations: Observed TCR beta diversity per million T cells went down as age went up. This fall followed a roughly linear course with age.

J is TRBJ2-4 and V is TRBV12-3 or TRBV12-4, with D possibly being TRBD1 or TRBD2 (5 bases each). This receptor was obtained from a woman in her 30s in good health. The specimen sequenced was blood. The CDR3 loop is CVSSSRDLAKNIQYF. CDR3 DNA sequence: TGTGTCAGCAGTTCCCGGGACCTAGCCAAAAACATTCAGTACTTC.